These 30 T cell receptor beta chains were sequenced from one sample in a study of human T cells and chemical hapten exposure. TCRdb itself ran the RACE reads through MiXCR, one entry per CDR3 protein. The sample lists about 120,000 distinct CDR3 sequences, approximately 13% occurring once. Sample time point: patch test 1, 2 weeks after DPC sensitization. Stated treatment: therapeutic diphenylcyclopropenone sensitization with weekly scalp DPC. Sequenced material: whole blood, taken in connection with sensitization to the hapten diphenylcyclopropenone (DPC). The receptors stem from a young man with alopecia areata. Some clones in this sample may be carry-over from other donors' samples.

This clonotype was observed many times. V and J are TRBV18 and TRBJ1-4; 9 nucleotides line up with TRBD1. V lost 4 bases, J lost 6 bases, and 6 bases stayed unmatched. Per germline, CDR1 KGHSH and CDR2 LQKENI. The length of the CDR3 is 15 residues. The CDR3 here is CASSLTTGGDEKLFF. CDR3 sequence (DNA): TGTGCCAGCTCACTAACAACAGGGGGCGATGAAAAACTGTTTTTT. The variable domain in full, with the rest retrieved from reference TRBV18 and TRBJ1-4, is NAGVMQNPRHLVRRRGQEARLRCSPMKGHSHVYWYRQLPEEGLKFMVYLQKENIIDESGMPKERFSAEFPKEGPSILRIQQVVRGDSAAYFCASSLTTGGDEKLFFGSGTQLSVL.

This clonotype was seen only a few times. The chain couples TRBV3-1 to TRBJ1-5; D is perhaps TRBD1 (6 bases). V was pared by 3 bases and J by 7 bases, with 13 bases between. Germline V gives CDR1 LGHDT, CDR2 YNNKEL (reference sequence). The CDR3 covers 14 residues. The CDR3 region has the DNA TGTGCCAGCAGCCAGGTGGGGGGCCACCAGCCCCAGCATTTT. Its translation is CASSQVGGHQPQHF.

The V gene is TRBV4-3, the J gene TRBJ1-5, with a tentative D call TRBD1 (5 bases). Trimming left V 1 base short and J 0 bases short, with 28 bases between. The CDR3 spans 22 residues. Germline V gene data show CDR1 as LGHNA and CDR2 as YSLEER. The CDR3 bases are TGCGCCAGCAGCCAAGGCCCCATTGACAGCTTCTCCATTGCTTATAGCAATCAGCCCCAGCATTTT. Its protein product is CASSQGPIDSFSIAYSNQPQHF.

This clonotype has a handful of counts. The DNA of the CDR3 is TGTGCCAGCACCTCGGGGTTGACCCCACTGGGTGATGGCTACACCTTC. This sequence encodes CASTSGLTPLGDGYTF. The chain is built from TRBV7-9 and TRBJ1-2, with D hard to call. The CDR3 is 16 residues long. Germline CDR1 SEHNR, CDR2 FQNEAQ (reference sequence). The V end lost 7 bases, the J end lost 6 bases, and 24 bases lay between the germline ends. Together with reference TRBV7-9 and TRBJ1-2, the CDR3 gives the full variable domain: DTGVSQNPRHKITKRGQNVTFRCDPISEHNRLYWYRQTLGQGPEFLTYFQNEAQLEKSRLLSDRFSAERPKGSFSTLEIQRTEQGDSAMYLCASTSGLTPLGDGYTFGSGTRLTVV.

This clonotype was counted between two and nine times. The chain joins TRBV28 to TRBJ2-5; D possibly corresponds to TRBD2 (6 bases). The CDR3 spans 14 residues. Trimming cost V 5 bases and J 5 bases, with 15 bases left between them. Germline assignment: CDR1 MDHEN and CDR2 SYDVKM. The CDR3 nucleotides are TGTGCCAGCAGTCTCCGGAGGAGCGGGGAGACCCAGTACTTC. This codes for CASSLRRSGETQYF.

This clonotype was picked up a small number of times. The V gene is TRBV29-1, the J gene TRBJ2-7; D possibly corresponds to TRBD1 (6 bases). The germline V and J ends were trimmed by 6 bases and 0 bases, with 15 bases remaining between them. The CDR3 spans 14 residues. Germline CDR1 SQVTM, CDR2 ANQGSEA. The DNA of the CDR3 is TGCAGCGTCTCCGACAGGCCGAGCTCCTACGAGCAGTACTTC. Amino acids: CSVSDRPSSYEQYF.

CDR3 sequence: CASSLSGSTGELFF. The CDR3 DNA reads as TGCGCCAGCAGCTTGAGTGGGAGTACCGGGGAGCTGTTTTTT. The V gene is TRBV5-1, the J gene TRBJ2-2; weak D call: TRBD2 (5 bases). Deletions cut 1 base from V and 5 bases from J, with 9 bases between. From germline, CDR1 is SGHRS and CDR2 YFSETQ. The CDR3 is made up of 14 amino acids.

This clonotype was observed a handful of times. The CDR3 spells CASSYSGTSTDTQYF. The CDR3 coding sequence is TGTGCCAGCAGTTACTCGGGGACTAGCACAGATACGCAGTATTTT. This chain uses TRBV6-2 or TRBV6-3 with TRBJ2-3; maybe TRBD2 (6 bases). The CDR3 length is 15 residues. Germline V lookup: CDR1 MNHEY, CDR2 SVGEGT. Deletions cut 0 bases from V and 0 bases from J, with 7 bases between.

This clonotype was counted only a few times. The chain combines TRBV20-1 with TRBJ2-5, with D possibly TRBD2 on 5 matching bases. The CDR3 consists of 13 residues. Germline loops: CDR1 DFQATT, CDR2 SNEGSKA (reference sequence). Trimming shortened V by 7 bases and J by 7 bases, and 19 bases separated the two germline ends. This CDR3 reads CSVTSTDAGTQYF. The CDR3 nucleotides read TGCAGTGTGACTTCTACGGACGCGGGGACCCAGTACTTC.

This clonotype turned up a few times. The genes are TRBV29-1 and TRBJ2-4; a weak D match, TRBD2 (5 bases). The germline CDR1 and CDR2 sequences are SQVTM and ANQGSEA. Trimming removed 3 bases from V and 6 bases from J, with 12 bases in between. The CDR3 runs to 13 residues. As DNA, the CDR3 is TGCAGCGTTGAGCCCGGGGATCGAAACATTCAGTACTTC. This codes for CSVEPGDRNIQYF. Together with reference TRBV29-1 and TRBJ2-4, the CDR3 gives the full variable domain: SAVISQKPSRDICQRGTSLTIQCQVDSQVTMMFWYRQQPGQSLTLIATANQGSEATYESGFVIDKFPISRPNLTFSTLTVSNMSPEDSSIYLCSVEPGDRNIQYFGAGTRLSVL.

This clonotype has ten or more counts. The V gene is TRBV7-2, the J gene TRBJ2-3; perhaps TRBD2 as D (6 bases). Trimming pared 3 bases from V and 2 bases from J, leaving 12 bases between. Germline values: CDR1 SGHTA, CDR2 FQGNSA. This CDR3 contains 15 residues. CDR3 loop: CASSFMGGATDTQYF. In DNA, the CDR3 is TGTGCCAGCAGCTTCATGGGGGGAGCCACAGATACGCAGTATTTT.

V and J are TRBV6-5 and TRBJ1-2; D gene unclear. Deletions cut 9 bases from V and 1 base from J, with 12 bases between. The CDR3 runs to 13 residues. Germline CDR1 is MNHEY and CDR2 is SVGAGI. CDR3 DNA: TGTGCCAGTTACACAGTTGGTAACTATGGCTACACCTTC. Protein: CASYTVGNYGYTF.

This clonotype was found a few times. CDR3 DNA sequence: TGTGCCAGCAGCCAAGAACTTACGGGGGGGCCGACCCCCGAGGAGACCCAGTACTTC. It specifies CASSQELTGGPTPEETQYF. The V gene is TRBV3-1, the J gene TRBJ2-5, with 8 bases identical to TRBD2. The ends lost 0 bases at V and 5 bases at J; junction bases unmatched: 17. This CDR3 comprises 19 residues. CDR1 and CDR2 from the germline V gene are LGHDT and YNNKEL (reference sequence).

V and J are TRBV4-3 and TRBJ1-1; D is ambiguous. The CDR3 is 15 residues long. The germline V and J ends were trimmed by 0 bases and 1 base, with 9 bases remaining between them. Germline V gene lookup returns CDR1 LGHNA and CDR2 YSLEER. This CDR3 is CASSQDFLGNTEAFF. The CDR3 DNA follows: TGCGCCAGCAGCCAAGACTTTCTGGGGAACACTGAAGCTTTCTTT.

The chain uses TRBV5-1 and TRBJ2-1; D not resolved. The CDR3 totals 13 residues. CDR1 is SGHRS, CDR2 YFSETQ, per germline. V was clipped by 2 bases and J by 7 bases, with 10 bases between them. The DNA for the CDR3 is TGCGCCAGCAGCTTCGGGCAGCCTAATGAGCAGTTCTTC. Translation: CASSFGQPNEQFF.

In the case of this clonotype: One junction end does not reproduce the germline sequence, and a read error may be involved. The CDR3 loop reads CNARGGANYGYTF. CDR3 nucleotide sequence: TGCAATGCTAGAGGCGGGGCTAACTATGGCTACACCTTC. The chain recombines TRBV20-1 with TRBJ1-2; no clear D gene. The CDR3 totals 13 residues. Germline V gene lookup returns CDR1 DFQATT and CDR2 SNEGSKA (reference sequence).

This clonotype has just a few counts. The rearrangement links TRBV11-2 to TRBJ2-3, with 7 bases aligning to TRBD2. Germline V gives CDR1 SGHAT, CDR2 FQNNGV. The CDR3 contains 16 residues. J was trimmed by 3 bases and V by 2 bases; bases with no gene match: 8. The CDR3 sequence: CASSLMAGLSTDTQYF. The CDR3 coding sequence is TGTGCCAGCAGCTTAATGGCGGGACTATCTACAGATACGCAGTATTTT.

V is TRBV12-3 or TRBV12-4 and J is TRBJ2-1; 10 bases line up with TRBD1. The CDR3 is made up of 14 amino acids. V was clipped by 6 bases and J by 5 bases; unmatched bases: 4. The CDR3 DNA reads TGTGCCAGCAGCCTAGACAGGGGGCACAATGAGCAGTTCTTC. Amino acid sequence: CASSLDRGHNEQFF.

V gene TRBV7-3 combines with J gene TRBJ2-1, with no clear D. CDR3 length equals 12 residues. V was shortened by 1 base and J by 9 bases, with 7 bases between the two germline ends. Germline CDR1 reads SGHTA; CDR2 reads FQGTGA. CDR3 nucleotides: TGTGCCAGCAGCTTAAGTAATCGTGAGCAGTTCTTC. Translated, it gives CASSLSNREQFF.

The chain employs TRBV27 and TRBJ2-1, with a weak D call TRBD2 (6 bases). Germline V gene lookup returns CDR1 MNHEY and CDR2 SMNVEV (reference sequence). V was cut by 8 bases and J by 4 bases, with 24 bases left in between. CDR3 length equals 17 residues. This CDR3 reads CASGSLREARWYNEQFF. CDR3 coding DNA: TGTGCCAGCGGTAGCCTCAGGGAGGCTAGGTGGTACAATGAGCAGTTCTTC.

This clonotype has more than one count but fewer than ten. The chain is built from TRBV14 and TRBJ1-1, with TRBD1 as a possible D gene (5 bases). The germline V and J ends were trimmed by 4 bases and 0 bases, with 18 bases remaining between them. This CDR3 region has 17 residues. The V gene's germline CDR1 is SGHDN and CDR2 FVKESK. CDR3 nucleotide sequence: TGTGCCAGCAGCCCCCCGGGGCAGAACTTTTTGAACACTGAAGCTTTCTTT. Translated, it gives CASSPPGQNFLNTEAFF.

This chain connects TRBV7-2 to TRBJ2-3; D is possibly TRBD2 (6 bases). V shed 4 bases and J shed 0 bases, with 14 bases lying between them. The CDR3 is made up of 16 amino acids. Germline V gene lookup returns CDR1 SGHTA and CDR2 FQGNSA. In nucleotides, the CDR3 is TGTGCCAGCAGCTGGGGGGTACAGGACAGCACAGATACGCAGTATTTT. Translation gives CASSWGVQDSTDTQYF.

CDR3 in DNA: TGCGCCAGCAGCAGGGCCAGGGGAGAGACCCAGTACTTC. Encoded protein: CASSRARGETQYF. This chain uses TRBV4-1 with TRBJ2-5; TRBD1 might be the D (6 bases). V shed 5 bases and J shed 4 bases, with 11 bases lying between them. Germline V lookup: CDR1 MGHRA, CDR2 YSYEKL. The CDR3 sequence is 13 residues long.

This clonotype was recorded a few times. The chain has TRBV6-6 and TRBJ2-5, with D hard to call. Germline V lookup: CDR1 MNHNY, CDR2 SVGAGI (reference sequence). The CDR3 contains 13 residues. V was clipped by 0 bases and J by 3 bases, with 5 bases between them. This CDR3 reads CASSYSSEETQYF. CDR3 nucleotide sequence: TGTGCCAGCAGTTACTCTTCCGAAGAGACCCAGTACTTC.

This clonotype was counted a few times. The J gene is TRBJ2-2, the V gene TRBV11-2; D is perhaps TRBD2 (5 bases). V was cut by 6 bases and J by 5 bases, with 13 bases left in between. CDR1 SGHAT and CDR2 FQNNGV come from the germline V gene. The CDR3 is 14 residues long. CDR3 region: CASRTYGVTGELFF. The CDR3 DNA sequence: TGTGCCAGCAGGACTTACGGGGTGACCGGGGAGCTGTTTTTT.

This clonotype was detected a few times. The chain has TRBV19 and TRBJ1-1, with D maybe TRBD1 (5 bases). Per the germline V gene, CDR1 is LNHDA and CDR2 is SQIVND (reference sequence). V lost 8 bases, J lost 5 bases, and 9 bases lay in between. This CDR3 is 11 amino acids long. For the CDR3, the DNA is TGTGCCAGTCAAAGGGGAACTGAAGCTTTCTTT. It specifies CASQRGTEAFF.

The V gene is TRBV29-1, the J gene TRBJ1-6; possible D gene TRBD1, 5 bases. The V end lost 3 bases, the J end lost 9 bases, and 15 bases lay between the germline ends. This CDR3 is 14 amino acids long. The germline CDR1 and CDR2 sequences are SQVTM and ANQGSEA. The CDR3 sequence: CSVEGGSAGSPLHF. In DNA form, the CDR3 reads TGCAGCGTTGAGGGGGGATCGGCGGGTTCACCCCTCCACTTT. The full variable domain, its missing parts supplied by reference TRBV29-1 and TRBJ1-6, is SAVISQKPSRDICQRGTSLTIQCQVDSQVTMMFWYRQQPGQSLTLIATANQGSEATYESGFVIDKFPISRPNLTFSTLTVSNMSPEDSSIYLCSVEGGSAGSPLHFGNGTRLTVT.

Here the CDR3 DNA reads TGTGCCATCCAGGGGCAAGAGACCCAGTACTTC. Translating it yields CAIQGQETQYF. V and J are TRBV6-1 and TRBJ2-5; possibly TRBD1 for D (6 bases). This CDR3 comprises 11 residues. The germline gives CDR1 MNHNS, CDR2 SASEGT. V was cut by 10 bases and J by 2 bases, with 8 bases left in between.

This clonotype was counted between two and nine times. V usage is TRBV28 and J usage is TRBJ1-1; no reliable D call. Per germline, CDR1 MDHEN and CDR2 SYDVKM. CDR3 length equals 11 residues. V lost 6 bases, J lost 4 bases, and 6 bases lay in between. The CDR3: CASRHTTEAFF. The DNA of the CDR3 is TGTGCCAGCAGGCACACCACTGAAGCTTTCTTT.

This clonotype was seen a handful of times. The genes are TRBV7-8 and TRBJ1-4; TRBD1 is a possible D gene (5 bases). The V end lost 6 bases, the J end lost 7 bases, and 12 bases lay between the germline ends. The germline V gene has CDR1 SGHVS and CDR2 FQNEAQ. The CDR3 is 13 residues long. This CDR3 is CASSSSGTEKLFF. CDR3 DNA sequence: TGTGCCAGCAGTAGCTCCGGGACTGAAAAACTGTTTTTT.